These T cell receptor beta chains were read from a single sample in a study of response to subunit inactivated influenza vaccine. TCRdb re-derived calls from the RT-PCR reads in MiXCR, one entry per CDR3 protein. The sample has 600,000 to 850,000 distinct CDR3 sequences; 14% are singletons. The specimen was PBMCs from blood, collected roughly 15 days before vaccination. The receptors shown here come from a man aged 45 to 65 who received an inactivated influenza vaccine. CDR3s include the opening cysteine and the closing phenylalanine or tryptophan. Each record gives: J gene, V gene, D gene, clone size, CDR3 protein, CDR3 DNA. A D gene is named only where the DNA matches it firmly. Not all rows give a size; the values are once, few, many and, for expanded clones, a class.

>TRBJ1-1|TRBV24-1|TRBD1|-
CATSAGQGVNSTEAFF
TGTGCCACCAGTGCGGGACAGGGTGTAAATAGCACTGAAGCTTTCTTT
>TRBJ2-3|TRBV7-7|-|many
CASSPAGLRDTQYF
TGTGCTAGCAGCCCCGCCGGACTCCGGGATACGCAGTATTTT
>TRBJ2-4|TRBV5-1|TRBD1|-
CASSAGQENIQYF
TGCGCCAGCAGCGCGGGACAGGAAAACATTCAGTACTTC
>TRBJ1-5|TRBV4-3|TRBD1|few
CASSQGTGTAGQPQHF
TGCGCCAGCAGCCAAGGTACCGGGACAGCTGGGCAGCCCCAGCATTTT
>TRBJ1-6|TRBV12-3/TRBV12-4|-|many
CASSFLNSPLHF
TGTGCCAGCAGTTTTTTAAATTCACCCCTCCACTTT
>TRBJ1-5|TRBV20-1|-|-
CSARGWGQPQHF
TGCAGTGCTAGAGGGTGGGGGCAGCCCCAGCATTTT
>TRBJ1-2|TRBV20-1|TRBD1|few
CSATDRGETLYGYTF
TGCAGTGCCACGGACAGGGGCGAGACTCTCTATGGCTACACCTTC
>TRBJ1-3|TRBV3-1|-|few
CASSRDPENTIYF
TGTGCCAGCAGCCGGGACCCCGAAAACACCATATATTTT
>TRBJ2-5|TRBV5-1|-|-
CASSDGQGGQETQYF
TGCGCCAGCAGCGATGGACAGGGAGGGCAAGAGACCCAGTACTTC
>TRBJ2-7|TRBV2|TRBD1|many
CASSVDRREQYF
TGTGCCAGCAGTGTGGACAGGCGCGAGCAGTACTTC
>TRBJ1-1|TRBV7-2|TRBD1|-
CASSLPHRGRTEAFF
TGTGCCAGCAGCTTACCGCACAGGGGGCGGACTGAAGCTTTCTTT
>TRBJ2-1|TRBV28|-|few
CASSLYGSGPYEQFF
TGTGCCAGCAGTTTATATGGGTCAGGTCCCTATGAGCAGTTCTTC
>TRBJ2-3|TRBV11-2|TRBD2|few
CASSLGRVAGGLADTQYF
TGTGCCAGCAGCTTAGGGAGGGTAGCGGGGGGGCTCGCAGATACGCAGTATTTT
>TRBJ1-1|TRBV6-5|TRBD1|few
CASSSSGTGANTEAFF
TGTGCCAGCAGTTCATCCGGGACAGGGGCGAACACTGAAGCTTTCTTT
>TRBJ2-1|TRBV6-4|TRBD1|-
CASSDSRDRGLHEQFF
TGTGCCAGCAGTGACTCGAGGGACAGGGGTTTGCATGAGCAGTTCTTC
>TRBJ1-1|TRBV18|TRBD1|-
CASSGQVNTEAFF
TGTGCCAGCTCAGGACAGGTGAACACTGAAGCTTTCTTT
>TRBJ2-5|TRBV6-1|-|-
CASSEGWGGETQYF
TGTGCCAGCAGTGAAGGATGGGGCGGGGAGACCCAGTACTTC
>TRBJ1-1|TRBV12-3/TRBV12-4|-|-
CASTLGTARGAFF
TGTGCCAGCACCCTGGGGACGGCAAGGGGAGCTTTCTTT
>TRBJ1-1|TRBV2|TRBD1|few
CASSLGTGGGGVAFF
TGTGCCAGCAGCCTTGGGACAGGGGGAGGCGGAGTAGCTTTCTTT
>TRBJ2-3|TRBV4-1|-|many
CASSRIQGNTDTQYF
TGCGCCAGCAGCCGAATCCAGGGTAACACAGATACGCAGTATTTT
>TRBJ2-7|TRBV7-9|-|-
CASTQDWGEQYF
TGTGCCAGCACCCAGGACTGGGGCGAGCAGTACTTC
>TRBJ2-3|TRBV20-1|-|-
CSARGVAAIESTDTQYF
TGCAGTGCTAGGGGGGTAGCGGCGATCGAGAGCACAGATACGCAGTATTTT
>TRBJ2-1|TRBV7-3|-|few
CASSPTGDSNEQFF
TGTGCCAGCAGCCCCACGGGGGACTCGAATGAGCAGTTCTTC
>TRBJ2-7|TRBV7-2|TRBD2|many
CASSSLAGHIEQYF
TGTGCCAGCAGTTCACTAGCGGGACACATCGAGCAGTACTTC
>TRBJ2-2|TRBV12-3/TRBV12-4|-|many
CASSNRQSGELFF
TGTGCCAGCAGTAACAGGCAGTCCGGGGAGCTGTTTTTT
>TRBJ2-3|TRBV6-2/TRBV6-3|-|few
CASSSSVKYF
TGTGCCAGCAGTAGTAGCGTCAAGTATTTT
>TRBJ2-2|TRBV12-3/TRBV12-4|-|-
CASSLQGLSTGELFF
TGTGCCAGCAGTTTACAGGGCTTAAGCACCGGGGAGCTGTTTTTT
>TRBJ2-1|TRBV21-1|-|few
CASSNISLDNEQFF
TGTGCCAGCAGCAATATAAGTCTGGACAATGAGCAGTTCTTC
>TRBJ2-3|TRBV7-9|TRBD1|many
CASSPGTGGTDTQYF
TGTGCCAGCAGCCCCGGGACAGGGGGCACAGATACGCAGTATTTT
>TRBJ2-1|TRBV4-2|-|few
CASSQEVRVSSYNEQFF
TGTGCCAGCAGCCAAGAAGTACGCGTAAGCTCCTACAATGAGCAGTTCTTC
>TRBJ2-7|TRBV5-1|-|many
CASSSELYEQYF
TGCGCCAGCAGCTCGGAACTTTACGAGCAGTACTTC
>TRBJ1-5|TRBV6-1|-|-
CASSEARPGINQPQHF
TGTGCCAGCAGTGAAGCGCGGCCAGGGATTAATCAGCCCCAGCATTTT
>TRBJ2-3|TRBV11-2|-|once
CASSYLVDTQYF
TGTGCCAGCAGCTACCTAGTAGATACGCAGTATTTT
>TRBJ2-1|TRBV5-1|-|many
CASSLATSESNEQFF
TGCGCCAGCAGCTTGGCGACTAGTGAGTCGAATGAGCAGTTCTTC
>TRBJ1-2|TRBV7-8|-|-
CASSLGGTHNYGYTF
TGTGCCAGCAGCTTAGGTGGCACGCACAACTATGGCTACACCTTC
>TRBJ2-5|TRBV3-1|-|few
CASSQVEVSGRIGEETQYF
TGTGCCAGCAGCCAAGTCGAAGTGAGTGGACGGATTGGGGAGGAGACCCAGTACTTC
>TRBJ2-1|TRBV20-1|TRBD2|-
CSAYLSGLAGGPSSYNEQFF
TGCAGTGCTTACTTGTCGGGACTAGCGGGAGGGCCTAGTTCCTACAATGAGCAGTTCTTC
>TRBJ2-1|TRBV7-8|-|few
CASSLMRQNEQFF
TGTGCCAGCAGCTTAATGCGGCAGAATGAGCAGTTCTTC
>TRBJ2-1|TRBV2|-|few
CASKTDPSYNEQFF
TGTGCCAGCAAGACGGATCCCTCCTACAATGAGCAGTTCTTC
>TRBJ2-2|TRBV10-3|-|-
CAISDYRTSNTGELFF
TGTGCCATCAGTGACTACAGGACTTCGAACACCGGGGAGCTGTTTTTT
>TRBJ2-2|TRBV29-1|-|-
CSVEDRLGTGELFF
TGCAGCGTTGAAGATCGGCTGGGCACCGGGGAGCTGTTTTTT
>TRBJ1-1|TRBV15|-|-
CATSRDTEAFF
TGTGCCACCAGCAGAGACACTGAAGCTTTCTTT
>TRBJ2-1|TRBV4-1|-|few
CASSQVGAYEQFF
TGCGCCAGCAGCCAAGTCGGAGCCTATGAGCAGTTCTTC
>TRBJ2-7|TRBV20-1|-|-
CSASFVEQYF
TGCAGTGCTAGTTTTGTCGAGCAGTACTTC
>TRBJ2-1|TRBV6-2/TRBV6-3|TRBD2|few
CASSPILGLAGRDEQFF
TGTGCCAGCAGCCCTATCTTAGGGCTAGCGGGACGAGATGAGCAGTTCTTC
>TRBJ2-1|TRBV28|-|few
CASRTLLGGPSYNEQFF
TGTGCCAGCAGAACGCTCCTAGGTGGACCTTCCTACAATGAGCAGTTCTTC
>TRBJ2-3|TRBV4-3|TRBD1|few
CASSQGYSGQYTDTQYF
TGCGCCAGCAGCCAAGGTTATTCGGGACAGTACACAGATACGCAGTATTTT
>TRBJ1-6|TRBV6-5|-|few
CASRSYNSPLHF
TGTGCCAGCAGGAGTTATAATTCACCCCTCCACTTT
>TRBJ2-7|TRBV30|TRBD1|-
CAWSVVGGRYEQYF
TGTGCCTGGAGTGTAGTAGGGGGCCGTTACGAGCAGTACTTC
>TRBJ2-7|TRBV20-1|-|many
CSAPNVRGHYEQYF
TGCAGTGCTCCCAACGTCCGGGGGCACTACGAGCAGTACTTC
>TRBJ2-1|TRBV30|-|-
CAWSNYNEQFF
TGTGCCTGGAGTAACTACAATGAGCAGTTCTTC
>TRBJ2-7|TRBV20-1|TRBD2|few
CSARDSGRIAYEQYF
TGCAGTGCTAGAGATAGCGGGCGGATTGCCTACGAGCAGTACTTC
>TRBJ2-5|TRBV5-1|TRBD1|few
CASSPGTGFVETQYF
TGCGCCAGCAGTCCCGGGACAGGGTTTGTGGAGACCCAGTACTTC
>TRBJ2-1|TRBV19|-|-
CASSIGSGARDEQFF
TGTGCCAGTAGTATCGGCTCAGGGGCTAGGGATGAGCAGTTCTTC
>TRBJ1-3|TRBV7-6|-|few
CASSLERNTIYF
TGTGCCAGCAGCTTAGAGAGAAACACCATATATTTT
>TRBJ2-2|TRBV12-3/TRBV12-4|TRBD2|few
CASGTSGSPGELFF
TGTGCCAGCGGGACTAGCGGGAGTCCCGGGGAGCTGTTTTTT
>TRBJ2-7|TRBV5-1|-|few
CASSLYQASGQYF
TGCGCCAGCAGCTTGTATCAGGCGAGTGGGCAGTACTTC
>TRBJ2-5|TRBV20-1|TRBD2|many
CSATGTSGQETQYF
TGCAGTGCCACCGGGACTAGCGGCCAAGAGACCCAGTACTTC
>TRBJ2-1|TRBV2|-|-
CASSDRVGFSYNEQFF
TGTGCCAGCAGTGATCGGGTGGGATTCTCCTACAATGAGCAGTTCTTC
>TRBJ2-1|TRBV12-3/TRBV12-4|TRBD1|many
CASSSGTGAYNEQFF
TGTGCCAGCAGCTCCGGGACAGGGGCTTACAATGAGCAGTTCTTC